This T cell receptor (beta chain) was sequenced for a study of blood T cells in healthy people across ages. With a J-beta primer mix and a sample-barcoded 5' primer, a second PCR ran about 7 to 12 cycles. Per sample, CDR3-containing paired-end reads numbered at least 2.5 million. TCRdb fed the 5' RACE reads into MiXCR, producing one record per CDR3 protein. The table records about 1,400,000 distinct CDR3 sequences, roughly 59% of them present only once. The study recruited healthy Caucasian donors from Russia who were aged roughly 6 to 100. The study, taken as a whole, reports: It was not known whether donors were CMV positive (a possible confounder of expanded clonotype changes). Relative to aged donors, long-lived donors carried more naive CD4+ cells and displayed higher diversity.

Remarks on this clonotype: No antigen is known for it.

CDR1 is WSHSY and CDR2 is SAAADI in the germline V gene. V was clipped by 1 base and J by 4 bases, with 11 bases between them. This CDR3 region has 15 residues. The chain recombines TRBV10-2 with TRBJ2-1; D remains unclear. The sequenced sample consisted of blood. The sequence was collected from a man younger than 30 in good health. As DNA, the CDR3 is TGCGCCAGCAGTGAGTACGAGAACAGATACAATGAGCAGTTCTTC. It translates to CASSEYENRYNEQFF.